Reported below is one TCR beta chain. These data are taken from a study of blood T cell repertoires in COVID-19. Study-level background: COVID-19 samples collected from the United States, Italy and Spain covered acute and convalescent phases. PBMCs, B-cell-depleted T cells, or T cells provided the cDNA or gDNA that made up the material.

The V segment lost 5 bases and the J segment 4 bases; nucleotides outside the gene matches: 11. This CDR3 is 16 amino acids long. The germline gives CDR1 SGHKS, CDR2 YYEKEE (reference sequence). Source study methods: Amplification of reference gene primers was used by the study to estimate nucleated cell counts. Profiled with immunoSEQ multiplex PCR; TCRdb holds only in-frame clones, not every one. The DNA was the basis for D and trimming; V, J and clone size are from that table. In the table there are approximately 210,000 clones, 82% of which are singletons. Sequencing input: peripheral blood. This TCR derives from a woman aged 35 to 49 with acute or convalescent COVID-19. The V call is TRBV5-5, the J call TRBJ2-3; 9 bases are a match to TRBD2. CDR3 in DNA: TGTGCCAGCAGGGTGAGGGCGGGCGGGGGGGCAGATACGCAGTATTTT. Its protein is CASRVRAGGGADTQYF.